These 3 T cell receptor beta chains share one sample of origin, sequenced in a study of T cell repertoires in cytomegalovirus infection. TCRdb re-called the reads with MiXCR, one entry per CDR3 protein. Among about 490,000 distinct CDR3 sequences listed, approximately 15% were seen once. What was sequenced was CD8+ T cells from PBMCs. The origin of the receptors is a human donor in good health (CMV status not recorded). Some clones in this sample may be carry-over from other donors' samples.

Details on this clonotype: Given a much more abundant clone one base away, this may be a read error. The CDR3 nucleotides are TGTGCCAGCAGTTTATCGAGGATAGCCGAGCAGTACTTC. It codes for CASSLSRIAEQYF. This chain connects TRBV27 to TRBJ2-1; no clear D. The J call is in doubt because the DNA end fits TRBJ2-7 better. The length of the CDR3 is 13 residues. CDR1 is MNHEY and CDR2 is SMNVEV in the germline V gene (reference sequence).

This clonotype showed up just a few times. The CDR3, as DNA: TGCAGTGCCAATTTTCTAGCGGGAGATAGCAATGAGCAGTTCTTC. This sequence encodes CSANFLAGDSNEQFF. V is TRBV20-1 and J is TRBJ2-1; 10 nucleotides line up with TRBD2. V dropped 6 bases and J dropped 6; count of bases not matched to a gene: 11. Germline V lookup: CDR1 DFQATT, CDR2 SNEGSKA (reference sequence). The CDR3 is made up of 15 amino acids.

In DNA, the CDR3 is TGTGCCAGCAGTGATATAGGACGGCAGACCTACAATGAGCAGTTCTTC. Translating it yields CASSDIGRQTYNEQFF. The J gene is TRBJ2-1, the V gene TRBV6-1, with D hard to call. Germline values: CDR1 MNHNS, CDR2 SASEGT. Trimming shortened V by 3 bases and J by 2 bases, and 14 bases separated the two germline ends. This CDR3 contains 16 residues.